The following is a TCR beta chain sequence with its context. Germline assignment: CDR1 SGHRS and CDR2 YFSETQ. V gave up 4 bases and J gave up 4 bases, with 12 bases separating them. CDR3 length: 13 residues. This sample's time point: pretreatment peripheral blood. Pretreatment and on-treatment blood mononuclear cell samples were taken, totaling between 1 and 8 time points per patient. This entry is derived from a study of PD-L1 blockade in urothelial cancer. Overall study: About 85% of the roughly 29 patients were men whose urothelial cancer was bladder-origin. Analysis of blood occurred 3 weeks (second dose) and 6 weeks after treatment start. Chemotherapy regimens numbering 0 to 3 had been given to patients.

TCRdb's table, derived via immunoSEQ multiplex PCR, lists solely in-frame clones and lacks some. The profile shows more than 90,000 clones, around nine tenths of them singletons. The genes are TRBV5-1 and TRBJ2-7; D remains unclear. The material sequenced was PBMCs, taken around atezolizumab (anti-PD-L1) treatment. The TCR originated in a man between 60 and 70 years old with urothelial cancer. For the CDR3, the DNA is TGCGCCAGCAGCCCAGAGACACGGTACGAGCAGTACTTC. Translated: CASSPETRYEQYF. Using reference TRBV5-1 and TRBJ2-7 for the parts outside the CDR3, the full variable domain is KAGVTQTPRYLIKTRGQQVTLSCSPISGHRSVSWYQQTPGQGLQFLFEYFSETQRNKGNFPGRFSGRQFSNSRSEMNVSTLELGDSALYLCASSPETRYEQYFGPGTRLTVT.